The 2 T cell receptor beta chains below come from one sample, sequenced in a study of shared clonotypes between healthy human individuals. Sequenced by immunoSEQ multiplex PCR; TCRdb stores in-frame clones only, minus some. The table has about 380,000 clones, approximately 97% seen once. Sequenced material: memory CD8+ T cells sorted from blood. Subset meaning: CD45RO+ cells pooled with CCR7-negative TemRA cells. The receptors were gathered from a man aged 25 to 40 in good health.

The V gene is TRBV27, the J gene TRBJ2-1, with TRBD2 matching 10 bases. V was pared by 1 base and J by 7 bases, with 4 bases of the junction left unmatched. The CDR3 is 15 residues long. Germline assignment: CDR1 MNHEY and CDR2 SMNVEV (reference sequence). The CDR3 DNA follows: TGTGCCAGCAGTTTATTGGCTAGCGGGAGTAATGAGCAGTTCTTC. Its protein product is CASSLLASGSNEQFF.

This chain joins TRBV6-5 and TRBJ1-1; D is uncertain. The CDR3 covers 13 residues. V was pared by 6 bases and J by 5 bases, with 13 bases between. Germline assignment: CDR1 MNHEY and CDR2 SVGAGI. The DNA for the CDR3 is TGTGCCAGCAGCTCCCCACGTCGGACTGAAGCTTTCTTT. It specifies CASSSPRRTEAFF.